This T cell receptor (beta chain) was sequenced in a study of shared clonotypes between healthy human individuals (dated by TCRdb to the early 2020s). General notes on the study: Three men and a couple of women, aged 18 to 49 years, made up the cohort. For each donor, CD4 naive and CD4 memory were each run on three plates, CD8 naive on two plates, and CD8 memory on one plate. To estimate repertoire size and how much clonotypes are shared between individuals, the study performed deep sequencing of blood TCR repertoires from about 5 healthy adults. To increase sequencing depth and limit assay-specific biases, TCR repertoire library preparation and sequencing were carried out by different laboratories using diverse techniques. Per donor, leukapheresis produced somewhere between about 0.9 and 9 billion PBMCs.

The donors were healthy, HIV-negative adults with no recently reported acute infections or vaccinations. All donors were Caucasian adults living in Nashville, Tennessee, USA. CD4+ T cells were enriched through magnetic negative selection, after which naive cells were positively selected on CD45RA and the remaining negative fraction served as the memory subset. After blood collection by leukapheresis, PBMCs were isolated using Ficoll-Histopaque density gradient centrifugation and then cryopreserved in the vapor phase of liquid nitrogen. Analytical flow cytometry was used to check the purity and quantity of each magnetically sorted T cell population. Genomic DNA was isolated from each sorted fraction and quantified by UV absorbance on a Nanodrop 2000c. General conclusions and limits of the study: Naive subsets generally had larger estimated clonotype richness than memory subsets. Pairwise subsampling indicated that sequencing depth was expected to affect the degree of clonotype sharing among donors. Because the study included a small number of donors, the genetic and exposure-history diversity represented was limited. Incomplete sequencing was indicated by rarefaction of sorted-subset datasets, despite the large sequencing depth. Sampling was restricted to blood, and TCR repertoires in tissue are likely to differ from TCR repertoires in blood. About 4.5% of naive CD4, roughly 3.5% of naive CD8, around 2.3% of memory CD4, and 0.35% to 0.5% of memory CD8 clonotypes were shared across several donors. Clonotypes shared by all four sorted-subset donors showed higher generation probabilities than non-shared clonotypes.

TCR CDR3 regions were amplified from genomic DNA by multiplex PCR using the deep immunoSEQ assay. For each cell subset, the extracted genomic DNA was distributed evenly across all wells of several immunoSEQ 96-well plates, and each plate served as one replicate. For sorted subsets, 200 to 250 ng genomic DNA, equal to some 28,000 T cell genomes, was loaded into each replicate PCR. Purified libraries were measured with a Qubit 3.0 fluorometer, size-checked on a Bioanalyzer 2100, and measured again with the KAPA Library Quantification kit. Every immunoSEQ 96-well plate was sequenced on a dedicated single-read 150-cycle Illumina NextSeq 550 flow cell. Regarding the original processing steps: Because the immunoSEQ output held only junctional sequences and lacked quality scores, the filtering could not match the filtering applied to full-length reads. Sequences were annotated with PyIR, a Python wrapper for IgBLAST v1.9, using IMGT germline references to assign V/J genes and CDR3. Reads were removed for weak V/J assignments (E-value above 1e-6), missing CDR3, stop codons, out-of-frame junctions, or ambiguous translated residues. V3J clonotypes were defined as sequences sharing the same inferred V gene, J gene, and CDR3 amino acid sequence. Percentage overlap between repertoires was calculated by dividing the number of shared unique clonotypes by the size of the smaller repertoire. RTK rarefaction, the Chao1 estimator, and Recon v2.1 estimates of unobserved clonotypes were used to assess repertoire richness. For all TCRbeta clonotypes obtained by the gDNA method from a handful of donors, generation probabilities were computed with OLGA. TCRdb re-hosts the immuneACCESS table, in-frame sequences only. Its copies lack some clones; in the studies checked, an unresolved V gene accounts for under half of them, and the cause for the rest is not known. D and trimming come from the DNA, and the V and J calls and clone size come from that table. The sample contains 780,000 or so clones, around 77% of them found a single time. The biggest ten clones account for more than 1.5% of the sample.

The CDR3 measures 12 amino acids from cysteine to phenylalanine. Only the CDR3 DNA is retained, 36 bases long and in frame from the first base. Reading the germline V gene (reference sequence) gives CDR1 SGHNT and CDR2 YYREEE. Cut back by 3 bases and 8 bases, the V and J ends lie 11 bases apart. A note on this clone: No cognate antigen has been identified for it. Per-base quality was not reported, and no clone a single base away is much larger than it.

This sequence was found in a woman aged 25 to 45 in good health. The rearranged segments are TRBV5-4 and TRBJ1-2, with no confident D gene call. The sample consisted of memory CD4+ T cells sorted from blood. The cell subset or site label, as the study defines it: CD45RA-negative fraction. The nucleotides are TGTGCCAGCAGCTCTAGACAAGACGGCTACACCTTC. It translates as CASSSRQDGYTF. With the portions outside the CDR3 filled from the reference TRBV5-4 and TRBJ1-2 genes, the complete variable region becomes ETGVTQSPTHLIKTRGQQVTLRCSSQSGHNTVSWYQQALGQGPQFIFQYYREEENGRGNFPPRFSGLQFPNYSSELNVNALELDDSALYLCASSSRQDGYTFGSGTRLTVV.